The 5 T cell receptor beta chains in this list originate from one sample, sequenced in a study of persistence of HIV-infected CD4 T cells. For these TCRs, the target antigens are not known. Overlapping HIV-1 Gag 15-mer peptides at 0.8 to 1 ug per peptide per mL were used. Sorted nonresponding memory CD4+ T cells were CD40L-negative, CD69-negative, CD45RO-high. This was the immunoSEQ version 4 assay in survey mode. Measured with immunoSEQ multiplex PCR; TCRdb has only the in-frame clones, and not every one. The sample has tens of thousands of clones; approximately 80% are singletons. The material was CD4+ T cells sorted from PBMCs after roughly 18-hour stimulation, obtained from a patient who received antiretroviral therapy. These receptor sequences come from an adult woman with HIV who was CMV-seropositive.

This chain joins TRBV11-3 and TRBJ2-3; D is unresolved. Germline V gene lookup returns CDR1 SGHNT and CDR2 YENEEA. The V end lost 0 bases, the J end lost 3 bases, and 10 bases lay between the germline ends. The CDR3 has 15 residues. The CDR3 DNA reads as TGTGCCAGCAGCTTAGATGGTAGGGTGACAGATACGCAGTATTTT. Translating gives CASSLDGRVTDTQYF.

The chain employs TRBV6-2 or TRBV6-3 and TRBJ2-7; 8 nucleotides line up with TRBD2. The V and J ends lost 6 bases and 3 bases, in that order; junction bases with no gene match: 7. The CDR3 has 14 residues. In germline, CDR1 is MNHEY, CDR2 SVGEGT. The CDR3 nucleotides read TGTGCCAGCAGCCCGGGGGGGGGCGTCTACGAGCAGTACTTC. This encodes CASSPGGGVYEQYF.

The rearrangement uses TRBV2 and TRBJ2-1; D is undetermined. CDR1 is SNHLY, CDR2 FYNNEI, per germline. The CDR3 runs 9 residues. Trimming stripped 7 bases from V and 8 bases from J, with 3 bases between. In nucleotides, the CDR3 is TGTGCCAGCAAGGATGAGCAGTTCTTC. Its translation: CASKDEQFF.

The chain employs TRBV3-1 (or the pseudogene TRBV3-2) and TRBJ1-2; weak D call: TRBD1 (6 bases). Trimming removed 2 bases at V and 4 bases at J, with 14 bases between. CDR1 LGHDT and CDR2 YNNKEL come from the germline V gene (reference sequence). This CDR3 has 15 amino acids. CDR3 protein: CASSQTGINLYGYTF. In DNA, the CDR3 is TGTGCCAGCAGCCAAACAGGGATTAACCTCTATGGCTACACCTTC.

This sequence joins TRBV7-2 and TRBJ1-5, with TRBD1 matching over 8 bases. The trim removed 5 bases at V and 0 bases at J, leaving 6 bases unmatched. The V gene's germline CDR1 is SGHTA and CDR2 FQGNSA. The CDR3 runs to 16 residues. CDR3 DNA sequence: TGTGCCAGCAGCATATCGCAGGGGGCTAGCAATCAGCCCCAGCATTTT. The encoded protein is CASSISQGASNQPQHF.